The clone carrying this T cell receptor beta chain was seen once. The data were obtained in a study of blood T cell repertoires in COVID-19. Study details: T cells, B-cell-depleted T cells, or PBMCs provided the cDNA or gDNA that served as material.

This CDR3 has 14 residues. Trimming removed 5 bases at V and 7 bases at J, with 16 bases between. Germline V gene sequence: CDR1 SGHRS, CDR2 YFSETQ. The protocol was immunoSEQ multiplex PCR, while the TCRdb copy is restricted to in-frame clones and leaves out a portion. The profile shows fewer than 400,000 clones, approximately 85% of them singletons. V gene TRBV5-1 combines with J gene TRBJ2-1; D is possibly TRBD1 (6 bases). The sequence came from a man aged 25 to 40 who had recovered from COVID-19. Sequenced sample: PBMCs or T cells enriched from blood (not recorded which). The CDR3 coding sequence is TGCGCCAGCAGTGATCTGGGGGCGCAAAATGAGCAGTTCTTC. This sequence encodes CASSDLGAQNEQFF.